This T cell receptor (beta chain) appears in the sequencing data of a study of lymphopenia after photon versus proton radiotherapy. In the case of this clone: The antigen remains unidentified. The DNA is omitted, as the CDR3 cannot be located on it reliably, and the CDR3 follows TCRdb's listing.

Overall study results and limits: Oligoclonal CD8+ Temra expansion after nadir drove photon patients' diversity drop. Post-nadir TCR diversity decline inversely tracked overall survival among those who died. Under photons, naive T cells and diversity fell while effector/memory populations rose.

Assay used: immunoSEQ multiplex PCR; TCRdb lists only in-frame clones, some missing. The sample records approximately 160,000 clones, 88% being singletons. Sequencing was performed on peripheral blood, taken from a patient treated with photon-based radiotherapy. This receptor was identified in a man aged 45-60 years with gastric cancer.

Here the CDR3 reads CANSPSRSSGQPQHF. This chain links TRBV7-9 with TRBJ1-5. Germline V gene lookup returns CDR1 SEHNR and CDR2 FQNEAQ (reference sequence). The CDR3 extends over 15 residues, inclusive of both ends.